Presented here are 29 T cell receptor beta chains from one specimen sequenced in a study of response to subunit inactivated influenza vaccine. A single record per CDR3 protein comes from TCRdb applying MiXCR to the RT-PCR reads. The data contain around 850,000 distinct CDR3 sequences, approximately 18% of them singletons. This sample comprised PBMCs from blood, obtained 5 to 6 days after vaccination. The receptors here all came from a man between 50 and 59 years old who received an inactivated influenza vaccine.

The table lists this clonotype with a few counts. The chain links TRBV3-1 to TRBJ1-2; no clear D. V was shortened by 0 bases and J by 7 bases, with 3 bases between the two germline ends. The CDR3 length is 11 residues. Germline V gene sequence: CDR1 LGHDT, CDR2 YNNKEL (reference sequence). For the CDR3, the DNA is TGTGCCAGCAGCCAAGAGGGTGGCTACACCTTC. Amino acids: CASSQEGGYTF.

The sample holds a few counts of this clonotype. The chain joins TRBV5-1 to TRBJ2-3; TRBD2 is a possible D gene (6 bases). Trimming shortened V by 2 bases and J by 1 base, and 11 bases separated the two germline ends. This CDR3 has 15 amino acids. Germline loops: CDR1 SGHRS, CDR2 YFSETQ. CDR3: CASSLGLTRTDTQYF. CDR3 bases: TGCGCCAGCAGCTTAGGACTAACCCGCACAGATACGCAGTATTTT.

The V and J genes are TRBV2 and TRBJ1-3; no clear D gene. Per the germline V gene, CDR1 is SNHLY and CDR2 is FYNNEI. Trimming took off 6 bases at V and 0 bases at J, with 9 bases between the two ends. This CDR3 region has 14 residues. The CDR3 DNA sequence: TGTGCCAGCAGGGACTCCCGCTCTGGAAACACCATATATTTT. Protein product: CASRDSRSGNTIYF.

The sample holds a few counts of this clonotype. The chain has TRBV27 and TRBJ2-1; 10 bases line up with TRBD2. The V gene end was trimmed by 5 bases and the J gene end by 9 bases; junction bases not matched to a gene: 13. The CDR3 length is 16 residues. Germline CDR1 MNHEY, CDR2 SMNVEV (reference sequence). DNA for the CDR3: TGTGCCAGCAGTCGAACCCCTAGCGGGAGTCATCGTGAGCAGTTCTTC. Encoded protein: CASSRTPSGSHREQFF.

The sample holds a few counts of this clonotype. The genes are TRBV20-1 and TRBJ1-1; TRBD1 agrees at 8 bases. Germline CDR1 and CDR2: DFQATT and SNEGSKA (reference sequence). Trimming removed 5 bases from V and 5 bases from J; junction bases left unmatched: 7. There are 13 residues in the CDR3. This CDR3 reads CSAVRTGRTEAFF. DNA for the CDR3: TGCAGTGCTGTCAGGACAGGGAGGACTGAAGCTTTCTTT.

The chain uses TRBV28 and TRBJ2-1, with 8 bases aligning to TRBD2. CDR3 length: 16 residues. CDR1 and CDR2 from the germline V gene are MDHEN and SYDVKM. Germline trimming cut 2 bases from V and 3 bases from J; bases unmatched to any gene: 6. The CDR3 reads CASSLNRGRFYNEQFF. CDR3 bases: TGTGCCAGCAGTTTAAATCGCGGGAGGTTCTACAATGAGCAGTTCTTC.

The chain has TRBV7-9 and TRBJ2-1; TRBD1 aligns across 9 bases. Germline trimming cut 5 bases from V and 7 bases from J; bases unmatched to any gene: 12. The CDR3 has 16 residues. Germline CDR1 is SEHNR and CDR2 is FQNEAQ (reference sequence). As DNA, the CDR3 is TGTGCCAGCAGCGTATACAGGGGGCCCCAGGAGAATGAGCAGTTCTTC. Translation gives CASSVYRGPQENEQFF.

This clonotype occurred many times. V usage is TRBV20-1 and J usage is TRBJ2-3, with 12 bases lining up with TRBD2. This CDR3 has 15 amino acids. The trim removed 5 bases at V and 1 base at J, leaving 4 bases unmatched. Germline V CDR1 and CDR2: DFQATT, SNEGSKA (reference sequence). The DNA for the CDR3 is TGCAGTGCTCGCCGACTAGCGGGAGGCACAGATACGCAGTATTTT. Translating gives CSARRLAGGTDTQYF.

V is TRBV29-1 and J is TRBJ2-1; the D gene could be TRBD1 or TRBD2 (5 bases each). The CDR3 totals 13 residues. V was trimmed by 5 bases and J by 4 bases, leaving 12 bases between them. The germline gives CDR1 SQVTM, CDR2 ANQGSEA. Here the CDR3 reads CSVRGRVYNEQFF. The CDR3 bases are TGCAGCGTTCGGGGCCGTGTTTACAATGAGCAGTTCTTC.

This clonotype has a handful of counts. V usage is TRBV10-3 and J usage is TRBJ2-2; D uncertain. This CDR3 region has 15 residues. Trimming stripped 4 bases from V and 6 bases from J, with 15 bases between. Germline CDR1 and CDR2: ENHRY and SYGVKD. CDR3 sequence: CAISGSGPVAGELFF. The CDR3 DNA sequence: TGTGCCATCAGTGGGTCAGGCCCCGTGGCCGGGGAGCTGTTTTTT.

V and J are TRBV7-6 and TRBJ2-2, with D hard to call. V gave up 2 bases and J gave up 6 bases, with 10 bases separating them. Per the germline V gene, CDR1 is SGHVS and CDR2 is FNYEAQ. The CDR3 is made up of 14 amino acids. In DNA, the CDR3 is TGTGCCAGCAGCTTAAGCGTTGGGGCCGGGGAGCTGTTTTTT. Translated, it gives CASSLSVGAGELFF.

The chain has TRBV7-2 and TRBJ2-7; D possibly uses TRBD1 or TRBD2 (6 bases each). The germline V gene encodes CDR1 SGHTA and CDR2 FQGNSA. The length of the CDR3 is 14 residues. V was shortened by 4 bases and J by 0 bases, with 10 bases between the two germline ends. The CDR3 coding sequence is TGTGCCAGCAGCTCCGGGGGACACTCCTACGAGCAGTACTTC. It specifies CASSSGGHSYEQYF.

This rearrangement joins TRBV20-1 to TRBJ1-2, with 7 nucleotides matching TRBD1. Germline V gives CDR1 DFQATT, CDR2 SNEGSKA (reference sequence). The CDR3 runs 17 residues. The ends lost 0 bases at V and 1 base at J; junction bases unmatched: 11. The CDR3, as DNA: TGCAGTGCTAGAGATCGTGGCAGGGGGGGCGGTAACTATGGCTACACCTTC. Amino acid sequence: CSARDRGRGGGNYGYTF.

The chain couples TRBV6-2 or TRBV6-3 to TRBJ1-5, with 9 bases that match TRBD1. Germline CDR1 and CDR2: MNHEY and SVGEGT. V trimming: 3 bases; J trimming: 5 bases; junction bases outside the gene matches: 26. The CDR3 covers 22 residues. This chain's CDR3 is CASSYRLTLKTGGPGFDQPQHF. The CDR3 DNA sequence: TGTGCCAGCAGTTATAGACTGACTTTGAAGACAGGGGGACCCGGGTTCGATCAGCCCCAGCATTTT.

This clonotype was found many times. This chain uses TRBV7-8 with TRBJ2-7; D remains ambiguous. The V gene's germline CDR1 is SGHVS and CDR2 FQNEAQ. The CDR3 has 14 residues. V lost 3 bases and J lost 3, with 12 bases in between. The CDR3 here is CASSFGRLSYEQYF. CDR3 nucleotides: TGTGCCAGCAGCTTCGGCAGGTTAAGCTACGAGCAGTACTTC.

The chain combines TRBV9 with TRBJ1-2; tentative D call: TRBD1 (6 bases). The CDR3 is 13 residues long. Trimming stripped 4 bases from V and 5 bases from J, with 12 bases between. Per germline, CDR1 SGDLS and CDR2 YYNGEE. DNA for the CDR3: TGTGCCAGCAGCCAAAGCACAGGGTATGGCTACACCTTC. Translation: CASSQSTGYGYTF.

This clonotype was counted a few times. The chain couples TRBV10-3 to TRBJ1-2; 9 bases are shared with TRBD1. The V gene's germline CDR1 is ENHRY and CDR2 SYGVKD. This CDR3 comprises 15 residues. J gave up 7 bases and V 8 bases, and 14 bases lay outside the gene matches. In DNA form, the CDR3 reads TGTGCCATCTCGGGACAGGGCGGGGAAGCGGCTGGCTACACCTTC. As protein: CAISGQGGEAAGYTF.

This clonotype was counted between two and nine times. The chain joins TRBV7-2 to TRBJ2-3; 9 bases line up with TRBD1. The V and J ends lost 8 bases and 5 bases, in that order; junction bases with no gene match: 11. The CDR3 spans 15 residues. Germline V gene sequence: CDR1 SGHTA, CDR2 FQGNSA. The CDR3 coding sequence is TGTGCCAGCCGAGCGAACAGGGGGCGCATAGATACGCAGTATTTT. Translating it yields CASRANRGRIDTQYF.

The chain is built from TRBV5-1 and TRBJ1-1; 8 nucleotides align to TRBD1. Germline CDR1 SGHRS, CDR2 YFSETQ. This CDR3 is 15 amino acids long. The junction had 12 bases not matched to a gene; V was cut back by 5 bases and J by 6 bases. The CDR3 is CASSPIYGQGAEAFF. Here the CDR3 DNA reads TGCGCCAGCAGTCCTATCTACGGACAGGGAGCTGAAGCTTTCTTT.

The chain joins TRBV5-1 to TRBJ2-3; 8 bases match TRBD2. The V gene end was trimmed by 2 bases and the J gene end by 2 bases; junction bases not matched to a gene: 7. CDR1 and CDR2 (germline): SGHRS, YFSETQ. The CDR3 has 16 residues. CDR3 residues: CASSFRAGGFTDTQYF. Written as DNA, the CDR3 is TGCGCCAGCAGCTTTCGTGCGGGGGGCTTCACAGATACGCAGTATTTT.

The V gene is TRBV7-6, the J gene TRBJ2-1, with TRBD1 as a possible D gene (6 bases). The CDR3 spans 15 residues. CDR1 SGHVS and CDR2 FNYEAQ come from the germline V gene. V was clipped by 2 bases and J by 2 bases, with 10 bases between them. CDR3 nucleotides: TGTGCCAGCAGCTTACACAGGGCGCCCTACAATGAGCAGTTCTTC. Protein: CASSLHRAPYNEQFF.

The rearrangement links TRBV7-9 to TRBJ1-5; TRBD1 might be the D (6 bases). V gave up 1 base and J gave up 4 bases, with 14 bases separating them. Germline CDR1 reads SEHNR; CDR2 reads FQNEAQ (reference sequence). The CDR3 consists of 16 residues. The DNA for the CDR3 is TGTGCCAGCAGCTTAGGGGGGCTCACTCCAAATCAGCCCCAGCATTTT. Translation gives CASSLGGLTPNQPQHF.

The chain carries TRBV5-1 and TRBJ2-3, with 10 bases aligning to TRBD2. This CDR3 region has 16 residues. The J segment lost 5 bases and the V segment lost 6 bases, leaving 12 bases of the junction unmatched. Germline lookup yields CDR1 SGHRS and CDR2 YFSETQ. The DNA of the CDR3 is TGCGCCAGCACCGGAGGACCTAGCGGGAGTGAAGATACGCAGTATTTT. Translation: CASTGGPSGSEDTQYF. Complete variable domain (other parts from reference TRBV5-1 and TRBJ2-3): KAGVTQTPRYLIKTRGQQVTLSCSPISGHRSVSWYQQTPGQGLQFLFEYFSETQRNKGNFPGRFSGRQFSNSRSEMNVSTLELGDSALYLCASTGGPSGSEDTQYFGPGTRLTVL.

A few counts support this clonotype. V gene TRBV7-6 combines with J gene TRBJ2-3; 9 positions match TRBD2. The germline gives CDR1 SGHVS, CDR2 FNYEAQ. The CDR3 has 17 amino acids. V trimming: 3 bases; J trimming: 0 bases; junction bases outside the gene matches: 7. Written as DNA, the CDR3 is TGTGCCAGCAGCTTTACGCGGGGGGGCCCTAGCACAGATACGCAGTATTTT. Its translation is CASSFTRGGPSTDTQYF.

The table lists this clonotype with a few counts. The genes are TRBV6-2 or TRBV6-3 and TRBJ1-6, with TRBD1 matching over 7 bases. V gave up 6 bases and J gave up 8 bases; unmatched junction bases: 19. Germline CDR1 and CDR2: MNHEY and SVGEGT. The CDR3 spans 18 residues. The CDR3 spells CASSRRQGRRAIDSPLHF. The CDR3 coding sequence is TGTGCCAGCAGCCGCCGACAGGGTAGACGCGCCATCGATTCACCCCTCCACTTT.

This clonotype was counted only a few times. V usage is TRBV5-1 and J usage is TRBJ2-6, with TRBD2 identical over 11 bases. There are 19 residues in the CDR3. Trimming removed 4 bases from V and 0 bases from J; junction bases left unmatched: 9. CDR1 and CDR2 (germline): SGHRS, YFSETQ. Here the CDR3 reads CASSPRETSGASGANVLTF. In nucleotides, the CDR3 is TGCGCCAGCAGCCCCCGGGAGACTAGCGGGGCCTCTGGGGCCAACGTCCTGACTTTC.

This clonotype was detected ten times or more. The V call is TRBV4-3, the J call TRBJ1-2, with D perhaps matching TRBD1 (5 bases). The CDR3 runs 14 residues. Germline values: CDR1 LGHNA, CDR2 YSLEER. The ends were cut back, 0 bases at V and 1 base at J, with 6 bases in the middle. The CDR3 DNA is TGCGCCAGCAGCCAAGACCAGGGTAACTATGGCTACACCTTC. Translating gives CASSQDQGNYGYTF.

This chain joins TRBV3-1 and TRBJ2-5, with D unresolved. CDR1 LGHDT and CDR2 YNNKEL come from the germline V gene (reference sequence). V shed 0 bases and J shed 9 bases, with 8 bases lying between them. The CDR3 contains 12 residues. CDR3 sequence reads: CASSQDYKAQYF. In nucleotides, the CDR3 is TGTGCCAGCAGCCAAGATTACAAGGCCCAGTACTTC.

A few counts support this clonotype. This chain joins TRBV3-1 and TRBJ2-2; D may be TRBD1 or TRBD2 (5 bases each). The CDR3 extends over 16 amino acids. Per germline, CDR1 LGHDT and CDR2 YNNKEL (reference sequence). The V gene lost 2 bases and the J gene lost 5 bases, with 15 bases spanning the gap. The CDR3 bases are TGTGCCAGCAGCCAATATAGGGACCGCACTACCGGGGAGCTGTTTTTT. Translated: CASSQYRDRTTGELFF. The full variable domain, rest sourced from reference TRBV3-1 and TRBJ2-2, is DTAVSQTPKYLVTQMGNDKSIKCEQNLGHDTMYWYKQDSKKFLKIMFSYNNKELIINETVPNRFSPKSPDKAHLNLHINSLELGDSAVYFCASSQYRDRTTGELFFGEGSRLTVL.